The 20 T cell receptor beta chains reported below all come from one sample, sequenced in a study of radiotherapy plus CTLA-4 blockade in lung cancer. TCRdb's copy holds only in-frame clones and misses some; the assay was immunoSEQ multiplex PCR. The table lists some 60,000 clones, around 80% of them singletons. The specimen was peripheral blood, collected from a patient treated with radiotherapy plus ipilimumab. The source is a human donor with non-small cell lung cancer who had a partial response to radiotherapy plus ipilimumab.

V and J are TRBV29-1 and TRBJ1-4, with 8 positions matching TRBD1. The CDR3 is 13 residues long. J lost 5 bases, V lost 4 bases, and 3 bases had no gene match. Germline loops: CDR1 SQVTM, CDR2 ANQGSEA. The CDR3, as DNA: TGCAGCGTTGTGGCAGGGGGCAATGAAAAACTGTTTTTT. Amino acids: CSVVAGGNEKLFF.

The chain links TRBV19 to TRBJ2-5; 13 nucleotides align to TRBD2. The CDR3 contains 18 residues. CDR1 LNHDA and CDR2 SQIVND come from the germline V gene (reference sequence). V was clipped by 6 bases and J by 0 bases; unmatched bases: 10. The CDR3 nucleotides are TGTGCCAGTAGCATCCGACTAGCGGGGGGCGGGTACCAAGAGACCCAGTACTTC. This codes for CASSIRLAGGGYQETQYF.

The V call is TRBV9, the J call TRBJ2-1; 11 positions match TRBD2. CDR3 length: 14 residues. J lost 4 bases, V lost 6 bases, and 3 bases had no gene match. Germline-derived CDR1 and CDR2 are SGDLS and YYNGEE. Here the CDR3 DNA reads TGTGCCAGCACCGGGACTAGCGGTTACAATGAGCAGTTCTTC. This translates into CASTGTSGYNEQFF. Together with reference TRBV9 and TRBJ2-1, the CDR3 gives the full variable domain: DSGVTQTPKHLITATGQRVTLRCSPRSGDLSVYWYQQSLDQGLQFLIQYYNGEERAKGNILERFSAQQFPDLHSELNLSSLELGDSALYFCASTGTSGYNEQFFGPGTRLTVL.

V and J are TRBV5-5 and TRBJ1-6; D possibly corresponds to TRBD1 (5 bases). Germline V gene data show CDR1 as SGHKS and CDR2 as YYEKEE (reference sequence). The germline V and J ends were trimmed by 3 bases and 1 base, with 14 bases remaining between them. The CDR3 has 17 amino acids. CDR3 DNA sequence: TGTGCCAGCAGCTCGGACCCTCGGGGGTCCTATAATTCACCCCTCCACTTT. Its protein is CASSSDPRGSYNSPLHF.

A few counts support this clone. This chain joins TRBV9 and TRBJ2-4; 7 bases fit TRBD1. Germline V gene lookup returns CDR1 SGDLS and CDR2 YYNGEE. V shed 3 bases, J shed 7 bases, and the junction held 1 base outside the gene matches. This CDR3 spans 12 amino acids. CDR3 sequence: CASSGGQNIQYF. In nucleotides, the CDR3 is TGTGCCAGCAGCGGGGGACAGAACATTCAGTACTTC.

This chain connects TRBV6-1 to TRBJ2-5, with D maybe TRBD2 (6 bases). With 8 bases removed from V and 4 bases from J, the gap between germline ends came to 17 bases. The CDR3 consists of 14 residues. Germline loops: CDR1 MNHNS, CDR2 SASEGT. DNA for the CDR3: TGTGCCAGCGATGCCCGGCAGGGAGGAGAGACCCAGTACTTC. Its translation is CASDARQGGETQYF.

The rearrangement uses TRBV18 and TRBJ1-5; D ambiguous. Trimming pared 5 bases from V and 5 bases from J, leaving 13 bases between. There are 14 residues in the CDR3. Germline V CDR1 and CDR2: KGHSH, LQKENI. CDR3 region: CASSGEGGDQPQHF. The CDR3 bases are TGTGCCAGCTCAGGGGAGGGTGGGGATCAGCCCCAGCATTTT.

The V and J genes are TRBV5-1 and TRBJ1-4; 7 nucleotides line up with TRBD1. The V segment lost 4 bases and the J segment 4 bases; nucleotides outside the gene matches: 7. The CDR3 covers 15 residues. Germline CDR1 SGHRS, CDR2 YFSETQ. The CDR3: CASSPRQGNNEKLFF. The CDR3 nucleotides are TGCGCCAGCAGCCCTCGACAGGGTAATAATGAAAAACTGTTTTTT.

CDR3 coding DNA: TGTGCCACCAGCAGAGATAAGGTCCAGGGTAGGTCCTACGAGCAGTACTTC. Translating gives CATSRDKVQGRSYEQYF. The chain uses TRBV15 and TRBJ2-7; tentative D call: TRBD1 (5 bases). Per germline, CDR1 LNHNV and CDR2 YYDKDF (reference sequence). This CDR3 has 17 residues. Trimming removed 0 bases from V and 1 base from J, with 16 bases in between. Combining the CDR3 with reference TRBV15 and TRBJ2-7 gives the whole variable domain DAMVIQNPRYQVTQFGKPVTLSCSQTLNHNVMYWYQQKSSQAPKLLFHYYDKDFNNEADTPDNFQSRRPNTSFCFLDIRSPGLGDTAMYLCATSRDKVQGRSYEQYFGPGTRLTVT.

The chain couples TRBV11-2 to TRBJ2-2; TRBD1 is a possible D gene (5 bases). This CDR3 has 15 amino acids. CDR1 is SGHAT, CDR2 FQNNGV, per germline. The V end was cut by 5 bases, the J end by 5 bases, with 15 bases between. The DNA of the CDR3 is TGTGCCAGCAGCCTCTATGGGGCAAGGACCGGGGAGCTGTTTTTT. Translated: CASSLYGARTGELFF.

The chain links TRBV5-1 to TRBJ1-1, with 8 nucleotides matching TRBD1. Trimming took 5 bases from V and 5 from J; bases not matched to a gene: 5. The CDR3 contains 13 residues. Germline assignment: CDR1 SGHRS and CDR2 YFSETQ. The CDR3 region has the DNA TGCGCCAGCAGGACACAGGGGGAAACTGAAGCTTTCTTT. Translation gives CASRTQGETEAFF.

This clone was counted only a few times. The genes are TRBV15 and TRBJ2-7; no definite D call. CDR3 length: 13 amino acids. Germline V gene data show CDR1 as LNHNV and CDR2 as YYDKDF (reference sequence). The V end lost 0 bases, the J end lost 4 bases, and 7 bases lay between the germline ends. This CDR3 is CATSRDKRYEQYF. The CDR3 nucleotides are TGTGCCACCAGCAGAGATAAGCGATACGAGCAGTACTTC.

The rearrangement links TRBV2 to TRBJ1-1, with unresolved D. V was trimmed by 9 bases and J by 5 bases, leaving 16 bases between them. The germline gives CDR1 SNHLY, CDR2 FYNNEI. The CDR3 runs to 13 residues. In DNA form, the CDR3 reads TGTGCCAGACAAGGGTCGGGAGCTACTGAAGCTTTCTTT. This codes for CARQGSGATEAFF.

The chain employs TRBV4-1 and TRBJ1-6; D remains unclear. This CDR3 is built from 16 residues. Trimming took 0 bases from V and 14 from J, leaving 20 bases between them. The germline V gene encodes CDR1 MGHRA and CDR2 YSYEKL. CDR3 sequence (DNA): TGCGCCAGCAGCCAAGATGGGAGAGGGAGCCTGGAAACCCTCCACTTT. Its protein is CASSQDGRGSLETLHF.

The chain carries TRBV30 and TRBJ1-3; the D gene is possibly TRBD1 (5 bases). The V end was cut by 5 bases, the J end by 2 bases, with 10 bases between. The CDR3 totals 13 residues. Germline V gives CDR1 GTSNPN, CDR2 SVGIG (reference sequence). In DNA form, the CDR3 reads TGTGCCTGGCGGGGGATCCCTGGAAACACCATATATTTT. It yields the protein CAWRGIPGNTIYF.

J is TRBJ1-5 and V is TRBV10-2; D possibly corresponds to TRBD1 (6 bases). The CDR3 consists of 18 residues. The V end lost 4 bases, the J end lost 0 bases, and 19 bases lay between the germline ends. Germline CDR1 and CDR2: WSHSY and SAAADI. CDR3 protein: CASSALIRTDHSNQPQHF. The CDR3 DNA sequence: TGCGCCAGCAGTGCGCTGATTCGGACAGATCATAGCAATCAGCCCCAGCATTTT.

In this sample, this clone turned up many times. The rearrangement uses TRBV7-9 and TRBJ2-2; TRBD2 is a possible D gene (5 bases). CDR1 is SEHNR, CDR2 FQNEAQ, per germline (reference sequence). The CDR3 length is 15 residues. Trimming shortened V by 5 bases and J by 4 bases, and 14 bases separated the two germline ends. The CDR3 protein is CASSPRRTATGELFF. The CDR3 DNA is TGTGCCAGCAGCCCACGACGGACTGCCACCGGGGAGCTGTTTTTT.

The V gene is TRBV5-6, the J gene TRBJ2-1; TRBD2 matches 12 bases. Germline CDR1 is SGHDT and CDR2 is YYEEEE. The CDR3 length is 15 residues. The ends lost 5 bases at V and 6 bases at J; junction bases unmatched: 6. The chain's CDR3 is CASREGLAGFNEQFF. CDR3 sequence (DNA): TGTGCCAGCAGAGAAGGACTAGCGGGGTTCAATGAGCAGTTCTTC.

V is TRBV6-1 and J is TRBJ1-4, with TRBD1 matching over 7 bases. The CDR3 loop spans 17 amino acids. Germline lookup yields CDR1 MNHNS and CDR2 SASEGT. V trimming: 4 bases; J trimming: 0 bases; junction bases outside the gene matches: 8. For the CDR3, the DNA is TGTGCCAGCAGTGCACTGGGACAGAGAGCAACTAATGAAAAACTGTTTTTT. Amino acid sequence: CASSALGQRATNEKLFF.

The V call is TRBV27, the J call TRBJ1-4; 9 bases agree with TRBD1. The CDR3 consists of 17 residues. Per germline, CDR1 MNHEY and CDR2 SMNVEV (reference sequence). The J segment lost 8 bases and the V segment lost 5 bases, leaving 15 bases of the junction unmatched. For the CDR3, the DNA is TGTGCCAGCAGTATACTAACCGCGGACAGGGGAAGAGAAAAACTGTTTTTT. Its protein product is CASSILTADRGREKLFF. Combining the CDR3 with reference TRBV27 and TRBJ1-4 gives the whole variable domain EAQVTQNPRYLITVTGKKLTVTCSQNMNHEYMSWYRQDPGLGLRQIYYSMNVEVTDKGDVPEGYKVSRKEKRNFPLILESPSPNQTSLYFCASSILTADRGREKLFFGSGTQLSVL.